Listed below are T cell receptor beta chains from one sample, sequenced in a study of T cell responses to AZD1222 COVID-19 vaccine. Profiled with immunoSEQ multiplex PCR; TCRdb holds only in-frame clones, not every one. Among about 110,000 clones listed, roughly 88% were seen once. The source was peripheral blood, collected on day 0 of AZD1222 vaccination. All receptors derive from an adult in good health. Both conserved end residues are part of each CDR3. D genes are given only for firm matches. Some rows have no size entry. The others give once, few or many, or a class for an expanded clone.

-	TRBD2	TRBV11-3	TRBJ2-4	TGTGCCGGCGGGGGGCGGAAAAACATTCAGTACTTC	CAGGGRKNIQYF
-	-	TRBV28	TRBJ1-2	TGTGCCAGCAGTTTAGGCAGGGGTTACACCTTC	CASSLGRGYTF
-	-	TRBV3-1/TRBV3-2	TRBJ1-5	TGTGCCAGCAGCCATTCAGGGGGCAATCAGCCCCAGCATTTT	CASSHSGGNQPQHF
few	-	TRBV19	TRBJ1-2	TGTGCCAGTAGTATGGTGGCAGGGTCAAACTATGGCTACACCTTC	CASSMVAGSNYGYTF
-	-	TRBV6-5	TRBJ2-1	TGTGCCAGCAGTCTCCGGGATCAGGCTTACAATGAGCAGTTCTTC	CASSLRDQAYNEQFF
-	TRBD2	TRBV28	TRBJ2-7	TGTGCCAGCAGTTTACGATTGGCTAGCGGGATGGGGCGCGAGCAGTACTTC	CASSLRLASGMGREQYF
-	-	TRBV10-2	TRBJ2-7	TGCGCCAGCAGTCGGGATACAGGGTACGAGCAGTACTTC	CASSRDTGYEQYF
-	TRBD2	TRBV19	TRBJ2-3	TGTGCCAGTAGTATAAAGGGCCTAGCGGTCACAGATACGCAGTATTTT	CASSIKGLAVTDTQYF
-	-	TRBV2	TRBJ1-4	TGTGCCAGCAGGGGACAAACTAATGAAAAACTGTTTTTT	CASRGQTNEKLFF
-	TRBD1	TRBV19	TRBJ2-7	TGTGCCAGTAGAGGACAGGGGGCTGTCGGCGAGCAGTACTTC	CASRGQGAVGEQYF
-	-	TRBV9	TRBJ2-5	TGTGCCAGCAGCTCTAGCGTACAAGAGACCCAGTACTTC	CASSSSVQETQYF
-	-	TRBV13	TRBJ2-1	TGTGCCAGCAGCCAAAGTCGGGGGCATTCAAACAATGAGCAGTTCTTC	CASSQSRGHSNNEQFF